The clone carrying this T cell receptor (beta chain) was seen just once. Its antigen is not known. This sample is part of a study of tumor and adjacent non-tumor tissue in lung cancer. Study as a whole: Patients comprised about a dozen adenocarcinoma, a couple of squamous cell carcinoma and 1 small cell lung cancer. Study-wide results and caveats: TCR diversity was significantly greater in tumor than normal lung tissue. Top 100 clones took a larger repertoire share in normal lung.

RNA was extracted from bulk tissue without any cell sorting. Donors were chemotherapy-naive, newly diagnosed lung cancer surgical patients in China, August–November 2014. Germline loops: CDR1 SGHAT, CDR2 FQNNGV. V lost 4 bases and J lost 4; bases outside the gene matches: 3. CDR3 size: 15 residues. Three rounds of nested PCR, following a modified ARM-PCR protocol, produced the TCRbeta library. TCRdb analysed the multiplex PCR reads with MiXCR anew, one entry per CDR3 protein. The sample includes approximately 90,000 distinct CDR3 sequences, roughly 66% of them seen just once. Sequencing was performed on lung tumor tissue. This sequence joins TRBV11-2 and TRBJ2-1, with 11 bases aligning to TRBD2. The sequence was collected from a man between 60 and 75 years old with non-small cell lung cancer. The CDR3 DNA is TGTGCCAGCAGCTCGGGGACTAGCGGATACAATGAGCAGTTCTTC. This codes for CASSSGTSGYNEQFF.